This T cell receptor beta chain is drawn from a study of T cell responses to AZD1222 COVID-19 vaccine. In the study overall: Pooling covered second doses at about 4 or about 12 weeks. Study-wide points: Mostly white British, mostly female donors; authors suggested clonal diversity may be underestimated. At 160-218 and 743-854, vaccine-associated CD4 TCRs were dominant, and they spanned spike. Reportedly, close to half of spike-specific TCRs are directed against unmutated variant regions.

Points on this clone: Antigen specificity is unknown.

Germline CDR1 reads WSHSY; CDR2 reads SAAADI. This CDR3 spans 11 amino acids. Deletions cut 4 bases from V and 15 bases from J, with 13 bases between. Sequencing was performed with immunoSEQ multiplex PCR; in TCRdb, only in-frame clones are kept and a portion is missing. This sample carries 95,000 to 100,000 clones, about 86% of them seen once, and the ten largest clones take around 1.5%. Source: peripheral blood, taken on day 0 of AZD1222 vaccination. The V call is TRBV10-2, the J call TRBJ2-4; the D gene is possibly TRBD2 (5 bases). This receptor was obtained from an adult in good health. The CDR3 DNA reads TGCGCCAGCAGTGGCGGGCCTATGGGGTACTTC. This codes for CASSGGPMGYF.